The 25 T cell receptor beta chains given below trace back to one sample, sequenced in a study of control samples from healthy donors and cancer patients. Data came from immunoSEQ multiplex PCR; TCRdb stores just in-frame clones and leaves some out. The sample lists 25,000 to 30,000 clones; approximately 85% were seen once. The material sequenced was PBMCs. The receptor set was obtained from a woman aged 55-69 years with head and neck cancer.

This clone is medium-sized. The chain recombines TRBV12-3 or TRBV12-4 with TRBJ1-1; unclear D gene. Trimming removed 2 bases at V and 7 bases at J, with 5 bases between. This CDR3 is built from 11 residues. The CDR3 nucleotides read TGTGCCAGCAGTTTAATAAGTGAAGCTTTCTTT. It specifies CASSLISEAFF.

The V call is TRBV5-4, the J call TRBJ2-5; 7 bases align to TRBD2. V lost 3 bases, J lost 3 bases, and 8 bases stayed unmatched. CDR1 SGHNT and CDR2 YYREEE come from the germline V gene (reference sequence). This CDR3 region has 15 residues. In DNA, the CDR3 is TGTGCCAGCAGCTCCTTTTCTAGCGGCGAAGAGACCCAGTACTTC. It encodes CASSSFSSGEETQYF.

This chain joins TRBV15 and TRBJ2-7; 7 nucleotides match TRBD1. With V trimmed by 5 bases and J by 3 bases, 4 bases remained unmatched. The CDR3 is made up of 13 amino acids. Per germline, CDR1 LNHNV and CDR2 YYDKDF (reference sequence). CDR3 in DNA: TGTGCCACCAGCTCATACAGGGGCTACGAGCAGTACTTC. Protein product: CATSSYRGYEQYF.

The chain joins TRBV19 to TRBJ1-1; 8 positions match TRBD1. The length of the CDR3 is 13 residues. The junction had 3 bases not matched to a gene; V was cut back by 5 bases and J by 4 bases. Germline V gene lookup returns CDR1 LNHDA and CDR2 SQIVND (reference sequence). CDR3 region: CASSFDRGTEAFF. The CDR3 bases are TGTGCCAGTAGTTTTGACAGGGGCACTGAAGCTTTCTTT.

This chain links TRBV5-1 with TRBJ2-2; D call uncertain. The germline V and J ends were trimmed by 4 bases and 1 base, with 8 bases remaining between them. The germline V gene encodes CDR1 SGHRS and CDR2 YFSETQ. There are 14 residues in the CDR3. DNA for the CDR3: TGCGCCAGCAGCATGTTGGGGAACACCGGGGAGCTGTTTTTT. Amino acid sequence: CASSMLGNTGELFF.

This chain joins TRBV6-5 and TRBJ2-1, with a possible D match to TRBD2 (6 bases). The CDR3 is 14 residues long. Per germline, CDR1 MNHEY and CDR2 SVGAGI. V was pared by 6 bases and J by 3 bases, with 12 bases between. The CDR3 DNA sequence: TGTGCCAGCAGATTCCTAGCGATCTACAATGAGCAGTTCTTC. Encoded protein: CASRFLAIYNEQFF.

The genes are TRBV10-3 and TRBJ2-3; tentative D call: TRBD2 (5 bases). Trimming cost V 0 bases and J 5 bases, with 6 bases left between them. Germline V CDR1 and CDR2: ENHRY, SYGVKD. The CDR3 spans 13 residues. The CDR3 sequence is CAISESRGDTQYF. The CDR3 nucleotides are TGTGCCATCAGTGAGTCCCGGGGAGATACGCAGTATTTT.

The chain employs TRBV10-3 and TRBJ1-5; D unclear. Trimming stripped 2 bases from V and 9 bases from J, with 17 bases between. The CDR3 totals 15 residues. CDR1 and CDR2 from the germline V gene are ENHRY and SYGVKD. The CDR3 loop is CAISEDERPRRPQHF. CDR3 DNA: TGTGCCATCAGTGAGGACGAACGCCCAAGAAGGCCCCAGCATTTT.

This rearrangement joins TRBV4-2 to TRBJ2-1; 8 positions match TRBD2. V lost 4 bases to trimming and J lost 7 bases; unmatched junction nucleotides: 9. Looked up from germline, CDR1 is LGHNA and CDR2 is YNFKEQ. This CDR3 has 15 residues. Here the CDR3 DNA reads TGTGCCAGCAGCCCCCCCAGCGGGGGTGCAAATGAGCAGTTCTTC. As protein: CASSPPSGGANEQFF.

This clone occurred once. V and J are TRBV5-6 and TRBJ2-7; TRBD2 matches 14 bases. The length of the CDR3 is 16 residues. CDR1 and CDR2 (germline): SGHDT, YYEEEE. With 1 base clipped from V and 5 bases from J, the junction kept 5 bases outside the gene matches. The CDR3 reads CASSLWGLAGVNEQYF. DNA of the CDR3: TGTGCCAGCAGCTTGTGGGGACTAGCGGGAGTCAACGAGCAGTACTTC.

This rearrangement joins TRBV11-2 to TRBJ2-7; TRBD1 agrees at 8 bases. The V gene end was trimmed by 4 bases and the J gene end by 4 bases; junction bases not matched to a gene: 12. Germline V lookup: CDR1 SGHAT, CDR2 FQNNGV. This CDR3 region has 16 residues. The CDR3 coding sequence is TGTGCCAGCAGCTCGCCCTCGGACAGGGTGACGTACGAGCAGTACTTC. This codes for CASSSPSDRVTYEQYF.

The J gene is TRBJ1-2, the V gene TRBV4-3; no clear D. The CDR3 runs to 15 residues. V lost 1 base, J lost 0 bases, and 9 bases lay in between. CDR1 is LGHNA and CDR2 is YSLEER in the germline V gene. The CDR3 DNA reads TGCGCCAGCAGCCAAGGGGTGCGTACTAACTATGGCTACACCTTC. Encoded protein: CASSQGVRTNYGYTF.

The V and J genes are TRBV5-1 and TRBJ1-1, with a weak D call TRBD1 (5 bases). The CDR3 totals 14 residues. Germline loops: CDR1 SGHRS, CDR2 YFSETQ. Between the trimmed V and J ends, which lost 0 bases and 3 bases, there was a span of 9 bases. The CDR3 region is CASSLGGTYTEAFF. CDR3 sequence (DNA): TGCGCCAGCAGCTTGGGGGGGACTTACACTGAAGCTTTCTTT.

CDR3 DNA sequence: TGTGCCAGCAGCGGGACAGGGGGCAGGGGGGATCAGCCCCAGCATTTT. Translating gives CASSGTGGRGDQPQHF. The V call is TRBV2, the J call TRBJ1-5, with 12 positions matching TRBD1. The CDR3 is 16 residues long. The V and J ends lost 6 bases and 5 bases, in that order; junction bases with no gene match: 8. CDR1 is SNHLY and CDR2 is FYNNEI in the germline V gene.

The chain's CDR3 is CASSPRLAQETQYF. CDR3 DNA sequence: TGTGCCAGCTCACCACGGCTCGCTCAGGAGACCCAGTACTTC. This sequence joins TRBV18 and TRBJ2-5; D gene unclear. The CDR3 has 14 amino acids. The V gene's germline CDR1 is KGHSH and CDR2 LQKENI. Trimming pared 1 base from V and 5 bases from J, leaving 11 bases between.

This chain connects TRBV7-9 to TRBJ2-1; 7 nucleotides agree with TRBD2. Trimming cost V 5 bases and J 7 bases; bases outside gene matches: 14. Looked up from germline, CDR1 is SEHNR and CDR2 is FQNEAQ (reference sequence). The CDR3 runs to 16 residues. The CDR3, as DNA: TGTGCCAGCAGCCCCAGGAGCGCGGGAGAGGGGAATGAGCAGTTCTTC. Protein: CASSPRSAGEGNEQFF.

This chain connects TRBV4-1 to TRBJ2-3; 10 bases align to TRBD2. CDR1 is MGHRA, CDR2 YSYEKL, per germline. The CDR3 extends over 16 amino acids. V was pared by 4 bases and J by 2 bases, with 6 bases of the junction left unmatched. The CDR3 protein is CASSRAAGGNTDTQYF. Written as DNA, the CDR3 is TGCGCCAGCAGCCGAGCAGCGGGGGGGAACACAGATACGCAGTATTTT.

J is TRBJ1-2 and V is TRBV11-2, with D possibly matching TRBD1 (5 bases). The CDR3 has 14 amino acids. Germline V CDR1 and CDR2: SGHAT, FQNNGV. The V and J ends lost 6 bases and 3 bases respectively, with 14 bases between them. DNA for the CDR3: TGTGCCAGCAGGGGGGAGTTGGTCGACTATGGCTACACCTTC. Its translation: CASRGELVDYGYTF.

A few counts support this clone. V usage is TRBV4-3 and J usage is TRBJ2-7; tentative D call: TRBD1 (6 bases). V lost 3 bases to trimming and J lost 0 bases, with 9 bases between them. The CDR3 runs 14 residues. The germline V gene has CDR1 LGHNA and CDR2 YSLEER. The CDR3 protein is CASSQGASSYEQYF. CDR3 sequence (DNA): TGCGCCAGCAGCCAGGGGGCGAGCTCCTACGAGCAGTACTTC.

The chain combines TRBV7-6 with TRBJ2-2; D may match TRBD1 or TRBD2 (6 bases each). Germline CDR1 is SGHVS and CDR2 is FNYEAQ. The CDR3 length is 16 residues. Trimming left V 5 bases short and J 4 bases short, with 17 bases between. The CDR3 sequence is CASSTGAGPGTGELFF. The CDR3 nucleotides read TGTGCCAGCAGCACGGGGGCAGGGCCGGGCACCGGGGAGCTGTTTTTT.

This sequence joins TRBV7-9 and TRBJ1-1; weak D call: TRBD1 (5 bases). CDR3 length: 12 residues. The V end was cut by 2 bases, the J end by 5 bases, with 6 bases between. The germline gives CDR1 SEHNR, CDR2 FQNEAQ (reference sequence). CDR3 sequence: CASSLRGTEAFF. DNA of the CDR3: TGTGCCAGCAGCTTACGGGGGACTGAAGCTTTCTTT.

The V gene is TRBV28, the J gene TRBJ1-1, with 9 bases lining up with TRBD1. Germline lookup yields CDR1 MDHEN and CDR2 SYDVKM. V lost 2 bases, J lost 10 bases, and 5 bases stayed unmatched. The CDR3 extends over 13 amino acids. The CDR3 DNA sequence: TGTGCCAGCAGTTTACTCCGGGACAGGGTAGCTTTCTTT. It specifies CASSLLRDRVAFF.

The chain employs TRBV20-1 and TRBJ1-3; weak D call: TRBD1 (5 bases). V lost 3 bases to trimming and J lost 0 bases, with 15 bases between them. The CDR3 contains 16 residues. Germline V CDR1 and CDR2: DFQATT, SNEGSKA (reference sequence). CDR3 in DNA: TGCAGTGCTAGTCGGGCGGCGACAGCCTCTGGAAACACCATATATTTT. Translating gives CSASRAATASGNTIYF.

This clone was recorded once. This chain uses TRBV24-1 with TRBJ2-1; the match to TRBD2 covers 7 bases. CDR1 KGHDR and CDR2 SFDVKD come from the germline V gene. Unmatched junction bases numbered 0, after V lost 2 bases and J lost 3 bases. CDR3 length equals 14 residues. Here the CDR3 DNA reads TGTGCCACCAGTGATTCTAGCGGCTACAATGAGCAGTTCTTC. This gives the protein CATSDSSGYNEQFF.

The V gene is TRBV9, the J gene TRBJ2-7; 10 bases align to TRBD2. Germline CDR1 reads SGDLS; CDR2 reads YYNGEE. V gave up 4 bases and J gave up 4 bases; unmatched junction bases: 11. The CDR3 is made up of 16 amino acids. The CDR3 sequence is CASSPDPSGRGYEQYF. CDR3 nucleotides: TGTGCCAGCAGCCCTGACCCTAGCGGGAGAGGGTACGAGCAGTACTTC.